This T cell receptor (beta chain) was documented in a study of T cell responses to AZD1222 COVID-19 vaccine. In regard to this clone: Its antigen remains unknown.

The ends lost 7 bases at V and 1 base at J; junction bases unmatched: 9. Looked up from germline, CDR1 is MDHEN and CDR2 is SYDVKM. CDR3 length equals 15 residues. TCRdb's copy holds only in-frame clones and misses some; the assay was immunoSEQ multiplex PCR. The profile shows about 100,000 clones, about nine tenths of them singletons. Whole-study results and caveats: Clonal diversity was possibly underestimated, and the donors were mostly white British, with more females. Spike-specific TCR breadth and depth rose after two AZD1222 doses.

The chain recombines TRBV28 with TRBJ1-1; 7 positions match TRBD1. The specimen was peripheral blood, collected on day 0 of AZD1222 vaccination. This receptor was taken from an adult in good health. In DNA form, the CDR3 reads TGTGCCAGCAACGAGGCAGGGGGGCCGAACACTGAAGCTTTCTTT. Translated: CASNEAGGPNTEAFF.